A single sample is the source of the 22 T cell receptor beta chains below, sequenced in a study of blood T cell repertoires in COVID-19. Measured with immunoSEQ multiplex PCR; TCRdb has only the in-frame clones, and not every one. This table has 90,000 to 120,000 clones, 80% to 85% appearing once. What was sequenced was peripheral blood. The receptors stem from a human donor in a cohort sampled during active COVID-19.

This chain joins TRBV28 and TRBJ1-2; 8 positions match TRBD1. Germline CDR1 and CDR2: MDHEN and SYDVKM. The length of the CDR3 is 12 residues. The trim removed 9 bases at V and 8 bases at J, leaving 8 bases unmatched. The CDR3 is CASLPGTGGYTF. In nucleotides, the CDR3 is TGTGCCAGTCTACCCGGGACAGGAGGCTACACCTTC.

The V and J genes are TRBV5-1 and TRBJ1-4, with TRBD1 as a possible D gene (6 bases). Trimming took off 5 bases at V and 4 bases at J, with 15 bases between the two ends. The CDR3 spans 15 residues. Germline CDR1 and CDR2: SGHRS and YFSETQ. The CDR3 spells CASRAQGTFNEKLFF. The CDR3 coding sequence is TGCGCCAGCAGGGCACAGGGAACTTTTAATGAAAAACTGTTTTTT.

This clone was counted a few times. The CDR3 here is CASRGGGTQYEQYF. CDR3 DNA sequence: TGTGCCAGCAGGGGCGGGGGGACCCAATACGAGCAGTACTTC. The gene calls are TRBV9 and TRBJ2-7, with TRBD2 identical over 8 bases. The CDR3 sequence is 14 residues long. The germline V gene encodes CDR1 SGDLS and CDR2 YYNGEE. J was trimmed by 4 bases and V by 5 bases; bases with no gene match: 8.

The chain couples TRBV4-1 to TRBJ2-2, with D unclear. The length of the CDR3 is 12 residues. CDR1 is MGHRA and CDR2 is YSYEKL in the germline V gene. V dropped 2 bases and J dropped 5 bases, with 3 bases sitting between them. The CDR3 bases are TGCGCCAGCAGCCAATCGACCGGGGAGCTGTTTTTT. It yields the protein CASSQSTGELFF.

The genes are TRBV19 and TRBJ2-2, with a possible D match to TRBD2 (6 bases). V dropped 6 bases and J dropped 1 base, with 12 bases sitting between them. Germline assignment: CDR1 LNHDA and CDR2 SQIVND (reference sequence). The CDR3 totals 15 residues. CDR3 residues: CASSALGLNTGELFF. In DNA, the CDR3 is TGTGCCAGTAGCGCCTTGGGACTGAACACCGGGGAGCTGTTTTTT. The complete variable domain, with remaining parts taken from reference TRBV19 and TRBJ2-2, reads DGGITQSPKYLFRKEGQNVTLSCEQNLNHDAMYWYRQDPGQGLRLIYYSQIVNDFQKGDIAEGYSVSREKKESFPLTVTSAQKNPTAFYLCASSALGLNTGELFFGEGSRLTVL.

The chain uses TRBV2 and TRBJ2-7, with 9 bases that match TRBD1. With V trimmed by 5 bases and J by 7 bases, 6 bases remained unmatched. The germline V gene has CDR1 SNHLY and CDR2 FYNNEI. This CDR3 spans 13 amino acids. The CDR3 region is CASSPDRGLEQYV. The CDR3 DNA is TGTGCCAGCAGTCCGGACAGGGGTTTAGAGCAGTACGTC.

The chain has TRBV7-2 and TRBJ2-1; D call uncertain. The V end was cut by 6 bases, the J end by 6 bases, with 18 bases between. The CDR3 totals 15 residues. Per germline, CDR1 SGHTA and CDR2 FQGNSA. The CDR3 DNA reads TGTGCCAGCAGTCACCCCTTAACGTCAGTCAATGAGCAGTTCTTC. This codes for CASSHPLTSVNEQFF.

V is TRBV7-2 and J is TRBJ1-2, with 7 bases fitting TRBD1. Per germline, CDR1 SGHTA and CDR2 FQGNSA. The CDR3 is 15 residues long. Trimming removed 5 bases from V and 4 bases from J; junction bases left unmatched: 10. The CDR3 loop is CASSVGQVGGYGYTF. CDR3 DNA sequence: TGTGCCAGCAGCGTTGGACAGGTCGGGGGCTATGGCTACACCTTC.

The chain links TRBV2 to TRBJ2-2; 10 bases line up with TRBD2. V dropped 5 bases and J dropped 6; count of bases not matched to a gene: 3. The CDR3 contains 14 residues. The germline CDR1 and CDR2 sequences are SNHLY and FYNNEI. CDR3 nucleotides: TGTGCCAGCAGTCTAGCGGGAGTGGCCGGGGAGCTGTTTTTT. Amino acid sequence: CASSLAGVAGELFF. Combining the CDR3 with reference TRBV2 and TRBJ2-2 gives the whole variable domain EPEVTQTPSHQVTQMGQEVILRCVPISNHLYFYWYRQILGQKVEFLVSFYNNEISEKSEIFDDQFSVERPDGSNFTLKIRSTKLEDSAMYFCASSLAGVAGELFFGEGSRLTVL.

This clone was observed a few times. The chain links TRBV7-3 to TRBJ2-1; D call uncertain. The CDR3 covers 14 residues. Per the germline V gene, CDR1 is SGHTA and CDR2 is FQGTGA. V shed 1 base and J shed 6 bases, with 10 bases lying between them. CDR3 residues: CASSLNPAGNEQFF. The CDR3, as DNA: TGTGCCAGCAGCTTAAATCCTGCAGGCAATGAGCAGTTCTTC.

V usage is TRBV4-3 and J usage is TRBJ2-3; TRBD2 matches 10 bases. The germline CDR1 and CDR2 sequences are LGHNA and YSLEER. This CDR3 comprises 16 residues. Unmatched junction bases numbered 4, after V lost 1 base and J lost 3 bases. The DNA for the CDR3 is TGCGCCAGCAGCCAAGCTAGCGGGAGAGTAACAGATACGCAGTATTTT. As protein: CASSQASGRVTDTQYF.

The chain joins TRBV19 to TRBJ1-3, with D possibly being TRBD1 (5 bases). CDR1 LNHDA and CDR2 SQIVND come from the germline V gene (reference sequence). The CDR3 has 13 residues. The V gene lost 9 bases and the J gene lost 12 bases, with 21 bases spanning the gap. The CDR3 region has the DNA TGTGCCAGCCTTCGGGGACCCGGGGAGGTCATATATTTT. Translated, it gives CASLRGPGEVIYF. Full variable domain (remainder filled in from reference TRBV19 and TRBJ1-3): DGGITQSPKYLFRKEGQNVTLSCEQNLNHDAMYWYRQDPGQGLRLIYYSQIVNDFQKGDIAEGYSVSREKKESFPLTVTSAQKNPTAFYLCASLRGPGEVIYFGEGSWLTVV.

This chain joins TRBV27 and TRBJ1-5; 7 nucleotides agree with TRBD1. CDR1 is MNHEY, CDR2 SMNVEV, per germline (reference sequence). The CDR3 contains 15 residues. V shed 5 bases and J 3 bases; nucleotides not matched to a gene: 7. The DNA of the CDR3 is TGTGCCAGCAGTACCTCGACAGGGCCCAATCAGCCCCAGCATTTT. This sequence encodes CASSTSTGPNQPQHF.

The chain joins TRBV7-2 to TRBJ2-2; 10 bases are a match to TRBD2. CDR3 length: 16 residues. In germline, CDR1 is SGHTA, CDR2 FQGNSA. Trimming at V came to 5 bases and at J to 4 bases, leaving 7 bases not matched to a gene. CDR3 sequence reads: CASSPSGRTSTGELFF. The CDR3 DNA follows: TGTGCCAGCAGCCCTAGCGGGAGAACCAGCACCGGGGAGCTGTTTTTT.

The rearrangement links TRBV5-1 to TRBJ2-7, with TRBD1 identical over 8 bases. Per germline, CDR1 SGHRS and CDR2 YFSETQ. Unmatched junction bases numbered 9, after V lost 4 bases and J lost 3 bases. There are 15 residues in the CDR3. The CDR3, as DNA: TGCGCCAGCAGCCCCGGGACAGGTCCTAACTACGAGCAGTACTTC. It codes for CASSPGTGPNYEQYF.

This rearrangement joins TRBV5-1 to TRBJ2-1, with TRBD2 identical over 7 bases. The CDR3 spans 15 residues. The germline CDR1 and CDR2 sequences are SGHRS and YFSETQ. Trimming took 2 bases from V and 4 from J; bases not matched to a gene: 6. The chain's CDR3 is CASSLTASGYNEQFF. The CDR3 DNA reads TGCGCCAGCAGCTTAACAGCTAGCGGATACAATGAGCAGTTCTTC.

The rearrangement links TRBV28 to TRBJ2-5, with D tentatively TRBD2 (6 bases). The CDR3 sequence is 14 residues long. V dropped 5 bases and J dropped 4 bases, with 14 bases sitting between them. The germline gives CDR1 MDHEN, CDR2 SYDVKM. This chain's CDR3 is CASSPPRGRETQYF. DNA of the CDR3: TGTGCCAGCAGTCCCCCACGGGGGAGAGAGACCCAGTACTTC. The full variable domain, completed using reference TRBV28 and TRBJ2-5, is DVKVTQSSRYLVKRTGEKVFLECVQDMDHENMFWYRQDPGLGLRLIYFSYDVKMKEKGDIPEGYSVSREKKERFSLILESASTNQTSMYLCASSPPRGRETQYFGPGTRLLVL.

V and J are TRBV28 and TRBJ2-2; D is undetermined. The germline V gene encodes CDR1 MDHEN and CDR2 SYDVKM. CDR3 length: 16 amino acids. V was shortened by 5 bases and J by 4 bases, with 17 bases between the two germline ends. CDR3 sequence (DNA): TGTGCCAGCAGTCCAGGAAAAATGGATGGCACCGGGGAGCTGTTTTTT. Amino acids: CASSPGKMDGTGELFF.

V usage is TRBV6-1 and J usage is TRBJ1-2, with 10 positions matching TRBD1. The CDR3 length is 14 residues. J gave up 8 bases and V 1 base, and 4 bases lay outside the gene matches. Germline V gene lookup returns CDR1 MNHNS and CDR2 SASEGT. The CDR3 sequence: CASSEGGTGDGYTF. The CDR3 DNA reads as TGTGCCAGCAGTGAAGGGGGGACAGGGGACGGCTACACCTTC.

The chain joins TRBV10-3 to TRBJ1-1; D not resolved. The CDR3 runs to 16 residues. Trimming left V 1 base short and J 5 bases short, with 17 bases between. Germline CDR1 ENHRY, CDR2 SYGVKD. The CDR3 spells CAISEWEGSKGTEAFF. Here the CDR3 DNA reads TGTGCCATCAGTGAGTGGGAGGGATCGAAGGGTACTGAAGCTTTCTTT.

The chain is built from TRBV4-1 and TRBJ2-1; perhaps TRBD1 as D (6 bases). CDR1 is MGHRA and CDR2 is YSYEKL in the germline V gene. Trimming cost V 4 bases and J 7 bases, with 20 bases left between them. The CDR3 is 16 residues long. The CDR3 here is CASSREGSYQGNEQFF. DNA of the CDR3: TGCGCCAGCAGCCGGGAAGGGTCCTACCAGGGGAATGAGCAGTTCTTC.

This clone was seen a single time. The J gene is TRBJ1-2, the V gene TRBV7-2; 12 bases map to TRBD1. CDR1 and CDR2 from the germline V gene are SGHTA and FQGNSA. The CDR3 covers 14 residues. J was trimmed by 8 bases and V by 5 bases; bases with no gene match: 6. CDR3 amino acids: CASSQGTGGRGYTF. The CDR3 nucleotides are TGTGCCAGCAGCCAAGGGACAGGGGGCAGGGGCTACACCTTC.